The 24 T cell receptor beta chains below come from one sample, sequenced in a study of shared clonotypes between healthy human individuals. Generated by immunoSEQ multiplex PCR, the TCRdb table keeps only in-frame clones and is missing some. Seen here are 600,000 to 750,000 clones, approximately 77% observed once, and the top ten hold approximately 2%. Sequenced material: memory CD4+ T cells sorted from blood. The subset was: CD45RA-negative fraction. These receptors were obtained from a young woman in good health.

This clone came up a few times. Here the CDR3 reads CASSSRTSRISTTDTQYF. The DNA for the CDR3 is TGTGCCAGCAGCTCAAGGACTAGCAGAATATCTACCACAGATACGCAGTATTTT. The rearrangement joins TRBV7-8 to TRBJ2-3; TRBD2 matches 8 bases. CDR1 is SGHVS, CDR2 FQNEAQ, per germline. The CDR3 loop spans 18 amino acids. The V segment lost 4 bases and the J segment 2 bases; nucleotides outside the gene matches: 14.

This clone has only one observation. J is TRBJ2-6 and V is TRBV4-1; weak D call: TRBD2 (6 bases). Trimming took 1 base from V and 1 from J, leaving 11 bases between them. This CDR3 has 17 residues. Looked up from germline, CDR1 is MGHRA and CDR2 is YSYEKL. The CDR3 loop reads CASSQGSGDSGANVLTF. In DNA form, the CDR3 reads TGCGCCAGCAGCCAAGGTTCGGGGGATTCTGGGGCCAACGTCCTGACTTTC.

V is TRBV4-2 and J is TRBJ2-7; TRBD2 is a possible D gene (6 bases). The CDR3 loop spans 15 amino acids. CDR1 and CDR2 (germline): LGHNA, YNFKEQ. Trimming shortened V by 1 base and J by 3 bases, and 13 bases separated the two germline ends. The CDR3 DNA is TGTGCCAGCAGCCAAGGGAATAGCGGCGACTACGAGCAGTACTTC. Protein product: CASSQGNSGDYEQYF.

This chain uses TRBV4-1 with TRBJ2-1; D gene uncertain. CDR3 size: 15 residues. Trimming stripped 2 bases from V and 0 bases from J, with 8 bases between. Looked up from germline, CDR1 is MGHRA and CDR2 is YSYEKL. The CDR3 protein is CASSQLANSYNEQFF. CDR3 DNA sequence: TGCGCCAGCAGCCAATTGGCAAACTCCTACAATGAGCAGTTCTTC.

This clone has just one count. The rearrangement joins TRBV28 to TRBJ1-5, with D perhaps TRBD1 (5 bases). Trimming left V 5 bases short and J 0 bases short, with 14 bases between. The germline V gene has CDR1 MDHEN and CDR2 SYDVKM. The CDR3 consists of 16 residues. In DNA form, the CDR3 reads TGTGCCAGCAGTCTCCTTAGACAGTATAGCAATCAGCCCCAGCATTTT. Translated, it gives CASSLLRQYSNQPQHF.

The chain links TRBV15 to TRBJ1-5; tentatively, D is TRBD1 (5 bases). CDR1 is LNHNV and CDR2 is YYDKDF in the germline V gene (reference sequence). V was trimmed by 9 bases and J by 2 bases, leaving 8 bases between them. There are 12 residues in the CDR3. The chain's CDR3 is CATRGGNQPQHF. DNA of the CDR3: TGTGCCACTAGAGGGGGCAATCAGCCCCAGCATTTT.

The CDR3 protein is CASSSPRGQNTEAFF. The CDR3 DNA sequence: TGTGCCAGCAGCTCCCCCCGGGGGCAGAACACTGAAGCTTTCTTT. This sequence joins TRBV5-4 and TRBJ1-1, with a possible D match to TRBD1 (6 bases). The CDR3 has 15 amino acids. Trimming pared 3 bases from V and 1 base from J, leaving 13 bases between. Germline CDR1 and CDR2: SGHNT and YYREEE (reference sequence).

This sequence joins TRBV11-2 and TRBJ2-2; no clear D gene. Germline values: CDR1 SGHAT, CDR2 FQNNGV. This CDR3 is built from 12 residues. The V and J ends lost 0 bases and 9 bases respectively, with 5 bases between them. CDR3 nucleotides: TGTGCCAGCAGCTTAGACCCCCGGGAGCTGTTTTTT. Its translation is CASSLDPRELFF.

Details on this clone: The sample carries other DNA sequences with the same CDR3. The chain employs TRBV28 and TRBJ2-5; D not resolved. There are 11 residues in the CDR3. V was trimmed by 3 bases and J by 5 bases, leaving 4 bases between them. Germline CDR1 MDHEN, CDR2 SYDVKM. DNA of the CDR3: TGTGCCAGCAGTTTCGAGGAGACCCAGTACTTC. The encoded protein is CASSFEETQYF.

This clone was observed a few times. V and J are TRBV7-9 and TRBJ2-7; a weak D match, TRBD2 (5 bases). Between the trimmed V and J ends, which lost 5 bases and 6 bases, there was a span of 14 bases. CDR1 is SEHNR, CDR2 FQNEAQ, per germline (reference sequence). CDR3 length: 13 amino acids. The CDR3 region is CASSPSGIAEQYF. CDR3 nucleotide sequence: TGTGCCAGCAGCCCCTCCGGGATAGCCGAGCAGTACTTC.

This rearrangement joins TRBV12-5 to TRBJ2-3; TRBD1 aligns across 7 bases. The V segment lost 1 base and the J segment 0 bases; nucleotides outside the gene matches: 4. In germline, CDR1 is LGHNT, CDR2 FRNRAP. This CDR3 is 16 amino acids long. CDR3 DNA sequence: TGTGCTAGTGGTTTGGGACAGGGATTTAGCACAGATACGCAGTATTTT. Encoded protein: CASGLGQGFSTDTQYF.

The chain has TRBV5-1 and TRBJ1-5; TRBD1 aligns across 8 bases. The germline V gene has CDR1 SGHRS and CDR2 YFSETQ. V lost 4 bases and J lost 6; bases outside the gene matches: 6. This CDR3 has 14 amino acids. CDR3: CASSEQGASQPQHF. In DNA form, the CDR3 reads TGCGCCAGCAGCGAGCAGGGGGCGTCTCAGCCCCAGCATTTT.

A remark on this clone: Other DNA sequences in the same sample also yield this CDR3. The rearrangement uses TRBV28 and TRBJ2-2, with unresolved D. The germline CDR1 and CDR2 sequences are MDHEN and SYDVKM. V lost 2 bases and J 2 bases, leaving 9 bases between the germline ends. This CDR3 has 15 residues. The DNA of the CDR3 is TGTGCCAGCAGTTTAGGTGGCAGCAACACCGGGGAGCTGTTTTTT. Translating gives CASSLGGSNTGELFF.

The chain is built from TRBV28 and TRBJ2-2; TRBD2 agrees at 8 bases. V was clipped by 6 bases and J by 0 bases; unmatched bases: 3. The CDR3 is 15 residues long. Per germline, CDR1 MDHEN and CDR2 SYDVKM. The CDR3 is CASRQAGANTGELFF. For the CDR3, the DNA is TGTGCCAGCAGGCAAGCGGGAGCGAACACCGGGGAGCTGTTTTTT.

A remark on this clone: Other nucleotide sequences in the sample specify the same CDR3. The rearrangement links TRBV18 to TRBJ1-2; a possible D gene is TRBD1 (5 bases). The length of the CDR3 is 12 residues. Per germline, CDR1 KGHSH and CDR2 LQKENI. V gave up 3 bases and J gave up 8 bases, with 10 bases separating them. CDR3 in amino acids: CASSPSGDGYTF. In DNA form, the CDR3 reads TGTGCCAGCTCACCGTCGGGGGACGGCTACACCTTC.

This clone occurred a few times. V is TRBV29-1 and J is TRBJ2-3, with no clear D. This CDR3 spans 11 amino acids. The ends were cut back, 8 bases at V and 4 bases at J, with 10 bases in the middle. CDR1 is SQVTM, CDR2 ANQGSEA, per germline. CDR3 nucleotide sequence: TGCAGCCCTGTGAAGTCAGATACGCAGTATTTT. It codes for CSPVKSDTQYF.

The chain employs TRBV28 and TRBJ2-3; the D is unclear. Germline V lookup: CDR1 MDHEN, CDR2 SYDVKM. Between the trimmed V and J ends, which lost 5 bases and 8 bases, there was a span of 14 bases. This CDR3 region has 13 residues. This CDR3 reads CASSPHLLGTQYF. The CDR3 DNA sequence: TGTGCCAGCAGTCCTCACCTGCTCGGTACGCAGTATTTT.

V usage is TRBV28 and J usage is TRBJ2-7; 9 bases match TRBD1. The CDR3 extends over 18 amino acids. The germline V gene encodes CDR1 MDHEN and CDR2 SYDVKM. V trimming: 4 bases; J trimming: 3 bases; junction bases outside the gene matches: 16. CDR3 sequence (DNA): TGTGCCAGCAGTTCCCCCGGACAGGGGCCCTCCAGTTACTACGAGCAGTACTTC. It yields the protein CASSSPGQGPSSYYEQYF.

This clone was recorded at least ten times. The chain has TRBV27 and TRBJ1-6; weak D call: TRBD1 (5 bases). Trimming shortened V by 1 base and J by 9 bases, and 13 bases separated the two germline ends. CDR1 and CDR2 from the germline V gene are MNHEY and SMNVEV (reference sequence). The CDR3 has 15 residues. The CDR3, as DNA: TGTGCCAGCAGTTTATTGGCAGGGTGGAGTTCACCCCTCCACTTT. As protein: CASSLLAGWSSPLHF.

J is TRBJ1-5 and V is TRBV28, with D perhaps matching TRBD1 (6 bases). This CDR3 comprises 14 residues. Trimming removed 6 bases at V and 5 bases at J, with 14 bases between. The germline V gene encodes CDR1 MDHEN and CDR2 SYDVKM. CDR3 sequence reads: CASRGGQYHQPQHF. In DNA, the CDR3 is TGTGCCAGCAGGGGGGGGCAGTACCATCAGCCCCAGCATTTT.

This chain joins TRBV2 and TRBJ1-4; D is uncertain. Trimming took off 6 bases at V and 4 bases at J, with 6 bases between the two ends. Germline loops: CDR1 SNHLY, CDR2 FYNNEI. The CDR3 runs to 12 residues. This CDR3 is CASRGHNEKLFF. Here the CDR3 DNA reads TGTGCCAGCAGGGGCCATAATGAAAAACTGTTTTTT.

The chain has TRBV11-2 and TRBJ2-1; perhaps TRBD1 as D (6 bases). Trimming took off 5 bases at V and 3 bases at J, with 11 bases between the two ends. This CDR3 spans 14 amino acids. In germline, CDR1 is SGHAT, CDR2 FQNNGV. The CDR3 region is CASSPGQFYNEQFF. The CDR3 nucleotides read TGTGCCAGCAGCCCCGGACAGTTCTACAATGAGCAGTTCTTC.

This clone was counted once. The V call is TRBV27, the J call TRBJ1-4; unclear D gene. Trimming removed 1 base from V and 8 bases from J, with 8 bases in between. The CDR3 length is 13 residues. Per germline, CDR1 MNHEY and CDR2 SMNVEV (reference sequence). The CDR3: CASSLWASEKLFF. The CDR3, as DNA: TGTGCCAGCAGTTTATGGGCATCGGAAAAACTGTTTTTT.

The CDR3 sequence: CATRTGDISNQPQHF. The CDR3 DNA reads as TGTGCCACTAGGACAGGGGACATTAGCAATCAGCCCCAGCATTTT. J is TRBJ1-5 and V is TRBV15; 9 nucleotides agree with TRBD1. Trimming removed 9 bases from V and 0 bases from J; junction bases left unmatched: 6. Germline CDR1 is LNHNV and CDR2 is YYDKDF (reference sequence). CDR3 length equals 15 residues.